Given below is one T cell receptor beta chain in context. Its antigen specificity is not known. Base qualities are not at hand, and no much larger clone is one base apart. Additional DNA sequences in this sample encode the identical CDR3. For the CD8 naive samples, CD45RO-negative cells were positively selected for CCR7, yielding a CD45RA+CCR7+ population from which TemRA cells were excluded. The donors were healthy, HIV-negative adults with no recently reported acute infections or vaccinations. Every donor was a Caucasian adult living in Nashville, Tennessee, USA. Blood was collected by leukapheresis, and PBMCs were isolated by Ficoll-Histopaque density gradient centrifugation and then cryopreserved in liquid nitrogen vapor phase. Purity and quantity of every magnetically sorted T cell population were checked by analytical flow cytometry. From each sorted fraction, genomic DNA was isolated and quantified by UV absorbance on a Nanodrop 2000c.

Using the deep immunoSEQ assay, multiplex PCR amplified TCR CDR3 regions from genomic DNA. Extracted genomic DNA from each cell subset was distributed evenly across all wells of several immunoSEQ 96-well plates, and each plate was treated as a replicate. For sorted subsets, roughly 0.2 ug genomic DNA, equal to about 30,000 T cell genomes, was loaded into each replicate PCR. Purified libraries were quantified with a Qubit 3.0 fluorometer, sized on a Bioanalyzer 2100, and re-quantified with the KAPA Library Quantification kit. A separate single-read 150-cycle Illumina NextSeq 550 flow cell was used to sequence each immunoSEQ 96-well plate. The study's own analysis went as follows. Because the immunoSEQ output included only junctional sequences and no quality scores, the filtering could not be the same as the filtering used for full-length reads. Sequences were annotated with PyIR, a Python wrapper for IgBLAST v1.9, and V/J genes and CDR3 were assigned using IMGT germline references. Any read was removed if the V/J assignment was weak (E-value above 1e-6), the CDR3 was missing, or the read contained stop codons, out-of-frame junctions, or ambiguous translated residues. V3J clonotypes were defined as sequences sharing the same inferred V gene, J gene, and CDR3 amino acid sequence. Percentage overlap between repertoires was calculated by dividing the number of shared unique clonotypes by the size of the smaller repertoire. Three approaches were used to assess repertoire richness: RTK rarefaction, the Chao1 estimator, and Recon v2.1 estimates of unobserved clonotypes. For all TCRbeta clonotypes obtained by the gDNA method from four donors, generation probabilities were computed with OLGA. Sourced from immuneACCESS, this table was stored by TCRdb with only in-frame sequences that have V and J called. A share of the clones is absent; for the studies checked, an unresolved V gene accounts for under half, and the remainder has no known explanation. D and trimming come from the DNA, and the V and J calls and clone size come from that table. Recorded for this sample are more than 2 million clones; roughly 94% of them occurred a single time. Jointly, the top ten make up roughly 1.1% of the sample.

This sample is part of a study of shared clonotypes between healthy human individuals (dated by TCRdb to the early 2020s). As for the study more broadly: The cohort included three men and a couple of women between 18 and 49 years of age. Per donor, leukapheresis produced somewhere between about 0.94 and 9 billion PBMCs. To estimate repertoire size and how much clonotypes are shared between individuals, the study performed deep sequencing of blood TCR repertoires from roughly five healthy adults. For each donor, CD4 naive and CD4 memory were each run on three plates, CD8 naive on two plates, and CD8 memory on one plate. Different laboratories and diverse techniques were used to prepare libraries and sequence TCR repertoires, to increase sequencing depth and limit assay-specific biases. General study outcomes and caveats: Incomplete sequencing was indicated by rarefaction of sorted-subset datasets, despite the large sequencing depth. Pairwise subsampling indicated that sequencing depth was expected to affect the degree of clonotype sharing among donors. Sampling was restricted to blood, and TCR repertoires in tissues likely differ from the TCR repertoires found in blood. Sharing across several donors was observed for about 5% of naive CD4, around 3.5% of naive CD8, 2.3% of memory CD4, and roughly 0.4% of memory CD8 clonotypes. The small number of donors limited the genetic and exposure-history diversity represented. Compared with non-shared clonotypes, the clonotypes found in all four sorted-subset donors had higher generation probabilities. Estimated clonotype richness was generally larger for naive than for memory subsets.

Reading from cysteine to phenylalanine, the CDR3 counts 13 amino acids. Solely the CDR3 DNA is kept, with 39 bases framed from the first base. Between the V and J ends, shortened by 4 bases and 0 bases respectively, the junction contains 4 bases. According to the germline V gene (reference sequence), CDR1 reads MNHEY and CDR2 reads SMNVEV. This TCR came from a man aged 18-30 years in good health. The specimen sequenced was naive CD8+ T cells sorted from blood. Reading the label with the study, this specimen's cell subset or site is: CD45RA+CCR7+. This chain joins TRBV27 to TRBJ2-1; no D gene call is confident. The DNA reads TGTGCCAGCAGTTACAGCTCCTACAATGAGCAGTTCTTC. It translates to CASSYSSYNEQFF.